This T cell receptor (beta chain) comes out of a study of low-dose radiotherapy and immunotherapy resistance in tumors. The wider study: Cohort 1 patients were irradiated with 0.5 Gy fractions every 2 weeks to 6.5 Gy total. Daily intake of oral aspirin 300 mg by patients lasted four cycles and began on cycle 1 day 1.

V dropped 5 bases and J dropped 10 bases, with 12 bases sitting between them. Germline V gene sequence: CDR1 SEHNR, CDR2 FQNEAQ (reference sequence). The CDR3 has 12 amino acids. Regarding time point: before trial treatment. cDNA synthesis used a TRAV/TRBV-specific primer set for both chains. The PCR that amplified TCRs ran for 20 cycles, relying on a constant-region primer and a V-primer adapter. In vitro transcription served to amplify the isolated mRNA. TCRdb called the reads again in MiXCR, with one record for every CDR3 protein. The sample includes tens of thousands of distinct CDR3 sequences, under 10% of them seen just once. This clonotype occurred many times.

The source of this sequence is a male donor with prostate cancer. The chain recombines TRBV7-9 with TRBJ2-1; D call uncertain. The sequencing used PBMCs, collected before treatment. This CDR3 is CASSPTAMEQFF. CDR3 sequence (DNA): TGTGCCAGCAGCCCGACTGCGATGGAGCAGTTCTTC. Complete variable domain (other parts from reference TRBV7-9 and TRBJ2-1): DTGVSQNPRHKITKRGQNVTFRCDPISEHNRLYWYRQTLGQGPEFLTYFQNEAQLEKSRLLSDRFSAERPKGSFSTLEIQRTEQGDSAMYLCASSPTAMEQFFGPGTRLTVL.